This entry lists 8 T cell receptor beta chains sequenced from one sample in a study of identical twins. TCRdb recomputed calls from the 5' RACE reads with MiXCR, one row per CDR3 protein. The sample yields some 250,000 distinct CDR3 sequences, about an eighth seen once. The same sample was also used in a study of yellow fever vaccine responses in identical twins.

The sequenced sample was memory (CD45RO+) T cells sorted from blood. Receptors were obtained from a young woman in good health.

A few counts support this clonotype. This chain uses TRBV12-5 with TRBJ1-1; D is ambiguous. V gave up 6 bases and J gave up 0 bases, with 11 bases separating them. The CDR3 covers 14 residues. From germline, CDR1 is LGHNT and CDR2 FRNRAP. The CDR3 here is CASGVGKMNTEAFF. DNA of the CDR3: TGTGCTAGTGGCGTGGGGAAGATGAACACTGAAGCTTTCTTT.

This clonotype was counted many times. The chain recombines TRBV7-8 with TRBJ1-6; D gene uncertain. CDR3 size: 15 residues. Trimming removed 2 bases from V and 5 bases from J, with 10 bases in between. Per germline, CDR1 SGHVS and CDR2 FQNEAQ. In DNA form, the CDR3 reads TGTGCCAGCAGCTTAAATACAGCAAATAATTCACCCCTCCACTTT. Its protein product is CASSLNTANNSPLHF.

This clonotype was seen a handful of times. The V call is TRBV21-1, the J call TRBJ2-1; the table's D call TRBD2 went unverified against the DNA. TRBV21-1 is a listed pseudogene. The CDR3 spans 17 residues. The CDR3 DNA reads TGTGCCAGCAGCAAAGAGGGCACTAGCGGGCCCTACAATGAGCAGTTCTTC. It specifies CASSKEGTSGPYNEQFF.

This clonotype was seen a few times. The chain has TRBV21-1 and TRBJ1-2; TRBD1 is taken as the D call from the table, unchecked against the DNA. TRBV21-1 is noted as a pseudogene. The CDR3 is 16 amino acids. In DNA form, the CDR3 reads TGTGCCAGCAGCAAAGTTGGAACAGGGGATGGCTATGGCTACACCTTC. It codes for CASSKVGTGDGYGYTF.

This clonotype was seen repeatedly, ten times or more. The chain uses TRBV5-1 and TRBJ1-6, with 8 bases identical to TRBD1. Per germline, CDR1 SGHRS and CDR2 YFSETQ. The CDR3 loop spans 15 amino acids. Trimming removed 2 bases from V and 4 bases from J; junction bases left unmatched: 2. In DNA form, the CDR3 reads TGCGCCAGCAGCTTCCAGGGGGCGTATAATTCACCCCTCCACTTT. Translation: CASSFQGAYNSPLHF.

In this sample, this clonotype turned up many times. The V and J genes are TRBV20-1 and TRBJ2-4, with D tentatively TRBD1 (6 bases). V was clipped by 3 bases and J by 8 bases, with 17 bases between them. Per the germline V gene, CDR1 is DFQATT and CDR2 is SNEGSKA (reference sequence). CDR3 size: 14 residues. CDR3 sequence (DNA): TGCAGTGCTAGCTCTGGACAGTCGGAGGACATTCAGTACTTC. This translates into CSASSGQSEDIQYF.

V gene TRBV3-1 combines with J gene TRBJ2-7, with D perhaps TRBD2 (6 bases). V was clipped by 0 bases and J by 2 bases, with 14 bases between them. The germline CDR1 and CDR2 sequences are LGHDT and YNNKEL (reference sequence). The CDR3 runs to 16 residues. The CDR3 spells CASSQDFGGVTYEQYF. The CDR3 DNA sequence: TGTGCCAGCAGCCAAGATTTTGGAGGGGTAACCTACGAGCAGTACTTC.

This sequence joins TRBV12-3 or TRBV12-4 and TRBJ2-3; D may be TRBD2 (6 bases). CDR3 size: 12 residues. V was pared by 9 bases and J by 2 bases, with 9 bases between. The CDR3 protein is CASRGITDTQYF. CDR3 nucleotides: TGTGCCAGTCGGGGGATCACAGATACGCAGTATTTT.